The 13 T cell receptor beta chains below come from one sample, sequenced in a study of monozygotic twins with inflammatory bowel disease. TCRdb reprocessed the 5' RACE reads, with one entry per CDR3 protein and no DNA. The sample spans approximately 400,000 distinct CDR3 sequences; the ten largest clones claim approximately 2.3%. Input material: blood. The origin of the receptors is a human donor with ulcerative colitis or Crohn's disease, or a healthy co-twin of an affected twin (not recorded which).

The chain has TRBV5-1 and TRBJ2-6. CDR3 size: 18 residues. Per germline, CDR1 SGHRS and CDR2 YFSETQ. The CDR3 loop is CASSLGGLQGAGANVLTF.

The chain employs TRBV2 and TRBJ2-3; TCRdb designates TRBD1, a call that cannot be tested without DNA. The CDR3 contains 14 residues. Per the germline V gene, CDR1 is SNHLY and CDR2 is FYNNEI. CDR3: CASSADRFADTQYF.

The chain links TRBV7-2 to TRBJ2-3. The CDR3 loop spans 13 amino acids. Germline CDR1 and CDR2: SGHTA and FQGNSA. CDR3 protein: CASSAFKGDTQYF.

This chain links TRBV12-3 or TRBV12-4 with TRBJ1-5. This CDR3 is built from 13 residues. Here the CDR3 reads CASSLKGSQPQHF.

The genes are TRBV5-6 and TRBJ1-4; TCRdb returns TRBD1, unconfirmable since there is no DNA. The germline gives CDR1 SGHDT, CDR2 YYEEEE. The length of the CDR3 is 15 residues. The CDR3 is CASSSSDRGGEKLFF. The variable domain in full, with the rest retrieved from reference TRBV5-6 and TRBJ1-4, is DAGVTQSPTHLIKTRGQQVTLRCSPKSGHDTVSWYQQALGQGPQFIFQYYEEEERQRGNFPDRFSGHQFPNYSSELNVNALLLGDSALYLCASSSSDRGGEKLFFGSGTQLSVL.

The chain couples TRBV9 to TRBJ2-2. The CDR3 is made up of 16 amino acids. In germline, CDR1 is SGDLS, CDR2 YYNGEE. CDR3 sequence reads: CASSAGPDGNTGELFF. The full variable domain, its missing parts supplied by reference TRBV9 and TRBJ2-2, is DSGVTQTPKHLITATGQRVTLRCSPRSGDLSVYWYQQSLDQGLQFLIQYYNGEERAKGNILERFSAQQFPDLHSELNLSSLELGDSALYFCASSAGPDGNTGELFFGEGSRLTVL.

This chain's CDR3 is CASNREGQGYGYTF. The V gene is TRBV12-3 or TRBV12-4, the J gene TRBJ1-2. This CDR3 is built from 14 residues.

The J gene is TRBJ2-5, the V gene TRBV18; TCRdb's D call, TRBD2, is unchecked because there is no DNA. Germline values: CDR1 KGHSH, CDR2 LQKENI. There are 14 residues in the CDR3. CDR3 protein: CASSPRGLEETQYF.

The V and J genes are TRBV6-5 and TRBJ2-4. In germline, CDR1 is MNHEY, CDR2 SVGAGI. The CDR3 has 13 amino acids. CDR3 in amino acids: CASSYSVQDIQYF.

The chain joins TRBV11-2 to TRBJ1-6; absent DNA, TCRdb's TRBD1 call cannot be checked. CDR3 length: 16 residues. Per germline, CDR1 SGHAT and CDR2 FQNNGV. CDR3 amino acids: CASSHSGGTYNSPLHF.

The CDR3 here is CASSQDLGDAGRNTIYF. V gene TRBV3-1 combines with J gene TRBJ1-3. Germline V CDR1 and CDR2: LGHDT, YNNKEL (reference sequence). There are 17 residues in the CDR3.

The rearrangement joins TRBV7-9 to TRBJ2-1; TCRdb indicates TRBD2, and absent DNA this call remains unverified. The CDR3 runs to 12 residues. In germline, CDR1 is SEHNR, CDR2 FQNEAQ (reference sequence). CDR3 residues: CASNSGVNEQFF. The variable domain in full, with the rest retrieved from reference TRBV7-9 and TRBJ2-1, is DTGVSQNPRHKITKRGQNVTFRCDPISEHNRLYWYRQTLGQGPEFLTYFQNEAQLEKSRLLSDRFSAERPKGSFSTLEIQRTEQGDSAMYLCASNSGVNEQFFGPGTRLTVL.

Here the CDR3 reads CASSDTPASTDTQYF. This chain links TRBV6-1 with TRBJ2-3; absent DNA, TCRdb's TRBD1 call cannot be checked. The CDR3 totals 15 residues. CDR1 is MNHNS and CDR2 is SASEGT in the germline V gene.